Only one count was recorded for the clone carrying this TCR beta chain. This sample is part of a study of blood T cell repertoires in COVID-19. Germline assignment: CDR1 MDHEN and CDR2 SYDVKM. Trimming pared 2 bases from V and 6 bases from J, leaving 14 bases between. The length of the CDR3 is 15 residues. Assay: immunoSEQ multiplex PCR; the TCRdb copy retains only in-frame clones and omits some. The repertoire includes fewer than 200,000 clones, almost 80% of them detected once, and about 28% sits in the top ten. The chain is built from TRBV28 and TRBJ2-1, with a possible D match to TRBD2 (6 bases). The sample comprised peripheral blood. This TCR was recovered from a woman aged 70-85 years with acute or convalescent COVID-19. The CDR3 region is CASSLRGFGRNEQFF. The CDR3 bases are TGTGCCAGCAGTTTACGGGGGTTTGGGCGCAATGAGCAGTTCTTC.